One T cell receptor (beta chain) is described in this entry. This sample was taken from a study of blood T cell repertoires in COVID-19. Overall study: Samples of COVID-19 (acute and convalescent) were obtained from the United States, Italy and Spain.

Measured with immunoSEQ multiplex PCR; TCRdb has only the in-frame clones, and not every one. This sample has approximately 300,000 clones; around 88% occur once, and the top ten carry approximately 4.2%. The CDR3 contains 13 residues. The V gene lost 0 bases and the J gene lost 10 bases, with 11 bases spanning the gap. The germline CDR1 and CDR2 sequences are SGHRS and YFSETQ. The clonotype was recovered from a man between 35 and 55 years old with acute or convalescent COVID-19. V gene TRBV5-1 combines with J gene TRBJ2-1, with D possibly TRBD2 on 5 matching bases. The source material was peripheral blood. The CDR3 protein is CASSLGGGWEQFF. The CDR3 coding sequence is TGCGCCAGCAGCTTGGGAGGCGGGTGGGAGCAGTTCTTC.